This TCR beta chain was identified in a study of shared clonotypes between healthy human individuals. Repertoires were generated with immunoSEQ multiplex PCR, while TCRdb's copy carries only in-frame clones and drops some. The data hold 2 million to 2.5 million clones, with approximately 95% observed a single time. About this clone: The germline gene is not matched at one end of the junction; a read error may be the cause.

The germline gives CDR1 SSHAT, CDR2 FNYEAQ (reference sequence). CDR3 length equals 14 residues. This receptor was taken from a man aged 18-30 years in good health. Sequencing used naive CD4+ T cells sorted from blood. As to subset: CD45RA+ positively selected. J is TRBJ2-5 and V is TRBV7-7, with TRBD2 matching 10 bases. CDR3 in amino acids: CASSEGLAIETQYF. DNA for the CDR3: TGTGCTAGCAGCGAGGGACTAGCGATAGAGACCCAGTACTTC.